The 15 T cell receptor beta chains presented below share a single source sample, sequenced in a study of shared clonotypes between healthy human individuals. The repertoire was sequenced with immunoSEQ multiplex PCR; TCRdb's copy has only in-frame clones and lacks some. The sample has approximately 600,000 clones, 85% to 95% seen once; the top ten hold about 0.11%. Only CD45RO-negative cells positively selected for CCR7 counted as naive CD8 cells, so terminally differentiated effector memory CD45RA+ cells were excluded. The specimen sequenced was naive CD8+ T cells sorted from blood. All receptors derive from a young woman in good health.

The rearrangement joins TRBV7-9 to TRBJ2-1; D unresolved. The germline V gene has CDR1 SEHNR and CDR2 FQNEAQ (reference sequence). There are 16 residues in the CDR3. Trimming stripped 0 bases from V and 10 bases from J, with 19 bases between. DNA for the CDR3: TGTGCCAGCAGCTTAGCGCCTGGGCACGCTCAGCACGAGCAGTTCTTC. Amino acids: CASSLAPGHAQHEQFF.

The chain combines TRBV6-4 with TRBJ2-7, with D perhaps TRBD2 (5 bases). From germline, CDR1 is MRHNA and CDR2 SNTAGT. Trimming cost V 4 bases and J 0 bases, with 13 bases left between them. This CDR3 has 15 amino acids. The CDR3 DNA is TGTGCCAGCAGTGTCGGGATAGGCAGCTCCTACGAGCAGTACTTC. Its translation: CASSVGIGSSYEQYF.

V is TRBV27 and J is TRBJ1-2; D is unclear. From germline, CDR1 is MNHEY and CDR2 SMNVEV (reference sequence). The CDR3 totals 13 residues. The ends were cut back, 0 bases at V and 4 bases at J, with 6 bases in the middle. The CDR3: CASSLSGPYGYTF. The CDR3 coding sequence is TGTGCCAGCAGTTTATCTGGCCCCTATGGCTACACCTTC.

CDR3 amino acids: CSAEGTTGYGYTF. The DNA of the CDR3 is TGCAGCGCCGAAGGGACAACGGGCTATGGCTACACCTTC. The V call is TRBV29-1, the J call TRBJ1-2, with D possibly TRBD1 on 6 matching bases. Germline-derived CDR1 and CDR2 are SQVTM and ANQGSEA. The V end was cut by 7 bases, the J end by 4 bases, with 16 bases between. The CDR3 sequence is 13 residues long.

About this clone: This sample also contains other DNA sequences that code for the same CDR3. The gene calls are TRBV28 and TRBJ1-5, with D uncertain. In germline, CDR1 is MDHEN, CDR2 SYDVKM. V shed 6 bases and J shed 4 bases, with 10 bases lying between them. The CDR3 consists of 13 residues. CDR3 residues: CASSLRANQPQHF. The CDR3 DNA reads TGTGCCAGCAGCTTGAGGGCTAATCAGCCCCAGCATTTT.

The chain carries TRBV18 and TRBJ2-5; the D is unclear. V was clipped by 6 bases and J by 5 bases, with 19 bases between them. Looked up from germline, CDR1 is KGHSH and CDR2 is LQKENI. The CDR3 consists of 15 residues. The CDR3 reads CASSPRDLYKETQYF. Here the CDR3 DNA reads TGTGCCAGCTCTCCCCGAGACCTCTACAAGGAGACCCAGTACTTC.

The rearrangement links TRBV5-6 to TRBJ2-6; D is undetermined. The CDR3 has 15 amino acids. Per germline, CDR1 SGHDT and CDR2 YYEEEE. V lost 1 base to trimming and J lost 2 bases, with 7 bases between them. CDR3 region: CASSLSPPGANVLTF. CDR3 nucleotides: TGTGCCAGCAGCTTGTCTCCCCCTGGGGCCAACGTCCTGACTTTC. Looking up the rest from reference TRBV5-6 and TRBJ2-6 gives the full variable domain: DAGVTQSPTHLIKTRGQQVTLRCSPKSGHDTVSWYQQALGQGPQFIFQYYEEEERQRGNFPDRFSGHQFPNYSSELNVNALLLGDSALYLCASSLSPPGANVLTFGAGSRLTVL.

About this clone itself: This sample includes further DNA sequences coding for the same CDR3. The V call is TRBV27, the J call TRBJ2-7; D perhaps matches TRBD2 (5 bases). The length of the CDR3 is 14 residues. Per germline, CDR1 MNHEY and CDR2 SMNVEV (reference sequence). V was pared by 2 bases and J by 0 bases, with 8 bases between. CDR3 DNA sequence: TGTGCCAGCAGTTTAGTGGGGAGCTCCTACGAGCAGTACTTC. Translated: CASSLVGSSYEQYF.

The chain carries TRBV9 and TRBJ1-5, with 7 bases matching TRBD1. V shed 3 bases and J 2 bases; nucleotides not matched to a gene: 2. Germline V gives CDR1 SGDLS, CDR2 YYNGEE. This CDR3 region has 14 residues. For the CDR3, the DNA is TGTGCCAGCAGCGCTCAGGGGGGCAATCAGCCCCAGCATTTT. Translated, it gives CASSAQGGNQPQHF.

This chain links TRBV7-6 with TRBJ1-4; TRBD1 matches at 9 bases. After removal of 4 bases from V and 12 bases from J, the junction contained 15 bases not matched to a gene. This CDR3 is 16 amino acids long. Germline CDR1 SGHVS, CDR2 FNYEAQ. The CDR3 loop reads CASSSKPGQGRKELFF. The CDR3, as DNA: TGTGCCAGCAGCTCGAAACCGGGACAGGGAAGGAAGGAACTGTTTTTT.

The chain links TRBV28 to TRBJ2-1; D gene ambiguous. The CDR3 is 13 amino acids. Germline CDR1 MDHEN, CDR2 SYDVKM. With 2 bases removed from V and 4 bases from J, the gap between germline ends came to 6 bases. The CDR3 here is CASSLGPYNEQFF. The CDR3 coding sequence is TGTGCCAGCAGTTTAGGGCCATACAATGAGCAGTTCTTC.

This chain connects TRBV2 to TRBJ1-1; possible D gene TRBD1, 5 bases. Germline-derived CDR1 and CDR2 are SNHLY and FYNNEI. The CDR3 has 16 amino acids. Trimming removed 6 bases from V and 5 bases from J, with 22 bases in between. The CDR3 bases are TGTGCCAGCAGAGTGTCAGGGAATGATTTGAGGACTGAAGCTTTCTTT. Translating gives CASRVSGNDLRTEAFF.

This chain uses TRBV27 with TRBJ2-5; the D gene is possibly TRBD2 (6 bases). V lost 4 bases and J 5 bases, leaving 20 bases between the germline ends. Germline V lookup: CDR1 MNHEY, CDR2 SMNVEV (reference sequence). The CDR3 runs 16 residues. The CDR3 region is CASSSVVTGGRETQYF. The CDR3 DNA reads TGTGCCAGCAGTTCAGTCGTGACTGGAGGGCGGGAGACCCAGTACTTC.

The chain carries TRBV21-1 and TRBJ2-2; TRBD1, the D gene given by the table, was not confirmed from the DNA. TRBV21-1 is flagged as a pseudogene. This CDR3 has 20 residues. In DNA form, the CDR3 reads TGTGCCAGCAGCAAAGCGCGGCGGACAGGGTATAGCCTTCAACACCGGGGAGCTGTTTTT. This sequence encodes CASSKARRTGYSLQHRGAVF.

V is TRBV5-5 and J is TRBJ1-1, with D uncertain. Germline-derived CDR1 and CDR2 are SGHKS and YYEKEE (reference sequence). The CDR3 is 11 residues long. Trimming took off 2 bases at V and 7 bases at J, with 6 bases between the two ends. CDR3 protein: CASSFGFEAFF. The CDR3, as DNA: TGTGCCAGCAGCTTCGGGTTTGAAGCTTTCTTT.